This T cell receptor (beta chain) derives from a study of T-cell memory formation after mild COVID-19. Whole-study findings and limits: The appearance of some responding clones in pre-infection memory suggested that cross-reactive memory joined. Shrinking CD4+ clones resided mostly in CM and EM, and CD8+ ones in EMRA.

CDR1 and CDR2 (germline): DFQATT, SNEGSKA (reference sequence). This CDR3 spans 15 amino acids. Trimming took 3 bases from V and 5 from J, leaving 19 bases between them. Concerning this clonotype: Its antigen remains unknown.

TCRdb re-derived calls from the 5' RACE reads in MiXCR, one entry per CDR3 protein. The sample has 250,000 to 300,000 distinct CDR3 sequences, 15% to 20% seen once. The material sequenced was PBMCs or a T cell subset sorted from them (not recorded which). This chain uses TRBV20-1 with TRBJ2-5; tentatively, D is TRBD1 or TRBD2 (5 bases each). The clonotype was recovered from a man younger than 35 who had mild COVID-19 (a few samples of this study predate the infection). Cell type and time point are not known. The CDR3 spells CSASASGRARETQYF. The CDR3 nucleotides read TGCAGTGCTAGCGCCTCGGGGCGAGCTAGGGAGACCCAGTACTTC.